This T cell receptor (beta chain) appears in the sequencing data of a study of blood T cell repertoires in COVID-19. As originally analysed: Cell counts per sample came from amplifying reference gene primers. TCRdb keeps only in-frame clones here, not all; method: immunoSEQ multiplex PCR. V, J and clone size reflect that table, while D and trimming were determined from the DNA. The table records roughly 190,000 clones, 90% of them present only once. The material sequenced was peripheral blood. The source of this sequence is a middle-aged man with acute or convalescent COVID-19.

CDR3 protein: CASSPGQGGQPQHF. CDR3 bases: TGCGCCAGCAGCCCCGGACAGGGAGGTCAGCCCCAGCATTTT. The chain links TRBV5-1 to TRBJ1-5, with 8 bases fitting TRBD1. CDR1 and CDR2 from the germline V gene are SGHRS and YFSETQ. Trimming removed 4 bases from V and 6 bases from J; junction bases left unmatched: 6. This CDR3 is 14 amino acids long.